What follows are 26 T cell receptor beta chains derived from one specimen sequenced in a study of STAT5B mutations in CD4+ large granular lymphocyte leukemia. The assay was immunoSEQ multiplex PCR, and TCRdb's table has in-frame clones only and misses some. The sample has some 35,000 clones, roughly 71% seen once; the top ten hold about 3%. The material sequenced was CD4+ T cells from blood buffy coats. These receptors came from a human donor in good health.

The chain combines TRBV25-1 with TRBJ2-6; 9 positions agree with TRBD1. The CDR3 has 18 residues. The V gene end was trimmed by 6 bases and the J gene end by 0 bases; junction bases not matched to a gene: 9. Per the germline V gene, CDR1 is MGHDK and CDR2 is SYGVNS. The CDR3 bases are TGTGCCAGCAGGGGATTAGGGACAGGGAGCTCTGGGGCCAACGTCCTGACTTTC. As protein: CASRGLGTGSSGANVLTF.

The chain couples TRBV7-9 to TRBJ2-3; TRBD2 might be the D (5 bases). Germline V CDR1 and CDR2: SEHNR, FQNEAQ (reference sequence). CDR3 length: 14 amino acids. The ends were cut back, 5 bases at V and 4 bases at J, with 13 bases in the middle. Here the CDR3 reads CASSIGPGADTQYF. The DNA for the CDR3 is TGTGCCAGCAGCATCGGCCCCGGGGCAGATACGCAGTATTTT.

CDR3 DNA sequence: TGCGCCAGCAGCTTGGGTGACAGGGCCTATGGCTACACCTTC. It is translated as CASSLGDRAYGYTF. The gene calls are TRBV5-1 and TRBJ1-2; TRBD1 matches 7 bases. There are 14 residues in the CDR3. In germline, CDR1 is SGHRS, CDR2 YFSETQ. Unmatched junction bases numbered 3, after V lost 0 bases and J lost 4 bases.

The chain has TRBV11-2 and TRBJ2-5, with 10 positions matching TRBD2. The CDR3 is 18 amino acids. Germline CDR1 SGHAT, CDR2 FQNNGV. V lost 3 bases, J lost 0 bases, and 10 bases stayed unmatched. CDR3 in DNA: TGTGCCAGCAGCTTTCCCAGCGGGGGGGCTCAGTACCAAGAGACCCAGTACTTC. Protein sequence: CASSFPSGGAQYQETQYF.

This chain uses TRBV4-3 with TRBJ2-7; D may be TRBD1 or TRBD2 (6 bases each). The germline V gene encodes CDR1 LGHNA and CDR2 YSLEER. The CDR3 loop spans 15 amino acids. V lost 0 bases and J 6 bases, leaving 15 bases between the germline ends. CDR3 DNA: TGCGCCAGCAGCCAAGAAGGGGGGACCCACAGCGAGCAGTACTTC. This encodes CASSQEGGTHSEQYF.

The gene calls are TRBV6-5 and TRBJ2-7, with D perhaps matching TRBD2 (5 bases). V lost 1 base to trimming and J lost 2 bases, with 9 bases between them. The CDR3 consists of 14 residues. Germline CDR1 and CDR2: MNHEY and SVGAGI. The CDR3 DNA reads as TGTGCCAGCAGTTACTGGCCCGGGGCCTACGAGCAGTACTTC. Protein: CASSYWPGAYEQYF.

This clone came up a few times. The chain recombines TRBV6-5 with TRBJ2-3, with D possibly matching TRBD2 (5 bases). The V gene's germline CDR1 is MNHEY and CDR2 SVGAGI. This CDR3 comprises 15 residues. V was shortened by 0 bases and J by 0 bases, with 7 bases between the two germline ends. The DNA of the CDR3 is TGTGCCAGCAGTTACTCGCGGGCTAGCACAGATACGCAGTATTTT. Translation gives CASSYSRASTDTQYF.

The chain uses TRBV18 and TRBJ1-6; D is ambiguous. Germline CDR1 is KGHSH and CDR2 is LQKENI. This CDR3 comprises 17 residues. Trimming removed 3 bases from V and 0 bases from J, with 12 bases in between. The chain's CDR3 is CASSPVEMRSYNSPLHF. The CDR3 DNA follows: TGTGCCAGCTCACCGGTTGAGATGCGCTCCTATAATTCACCCCTCCACTTT.

This clone was counted only a few times. The chain uses TRBV6-6 and TRBJ2-1, with a tentative D call TRBD1 (5 bases). The germline V and J ends were trimmed by 7 bases and 8 bases, with 12 bases remaining between them. The CDR3 has 12 residues. Germline loops: CDR1 MNHNY, CDR2 SVGAGI (reference sequence). This chain's CDR3 is CASTGRGDEQFF. As DNA, the CDR3 is TGTGCCAGCACAGGAAGGGGTGATGAGCAGTTCTTC.

This clone was picked up a small number of times. The CDR3 region has the DNA TGTGCCAGCAAGCGGACAGCTCAGAATGAAAAACTGTTTTTT. This translates into CASKRTAQNEKLFF. This chain uses TRBV6-6 with TRBJ1-4; weak D call: TRBD1 (6 bases). V dropped 7 bases and J dropped 5 bases, with 14 bases sitting between them. Germline CDR1 reads MNHNY; CDR2 reads SVGAGI (reference sequence). This CDR3 contains 14 residues.

The V gene is TRBV5-3, the J gene TRBJ1-5; D might be TRBD1 (5 bases). TRBV5-3 is known as an ORF, though its function is uncertain. The CDR3 loop spans 14 amino acids. V was cut by 5 bases and J by 4 bases, with 13 bases left in between. CDR3 residues: CARRSGVSNQPQHF. For the CDR3, the DNA is TGTGCCAGAAGATCGGGGGTTTCAAATCAGCCCCAGCATTTT.

This chain joins TRBV7-9 and TRBJ2-2, with 8 bases fitting TRBD2. The junction had 11 bases not matched to a gene; V was cut back by 2 bases and J by 6 bases. Germline V gene data show CDR1 as SEHNR and CDR2 as FQNEAQ (reference sequence). CDR3 length: 17 amino acids. The CDR3 here is CASSLRVGGAKAGELFF. CDR3 coding DNA: TGTGCCAGCAGCTTAAGAGTCGGGGGGGCCAAAGCCGGGGAGCTGTTTTTT.

This chain uses TRBV10-2 with TRBJ2-7; 11 nucleotides align to TRBD2. This CDR3 region has 15 residues. The V and J ends lost 6 bases and 5 bases, in that order; junction bases with no gene match: 9. Germline V gene data show CDR1 as WSHSY and CDR2 as SAAADI. CDR3 sequence reads: CASRVPSGGYNEQYF. The CDR3 DNA reads TGCGCCAGCAGGGTTCCTAGCGGGGGGTACAACGAGCAGTACTTC.

This clone was counted once. The genes are TRBV7-9 and TRBJ1-3; D is unclear. The CDR3 covers 17 residues. Germline V gene lookup returns CDR1 SEHNR and CDR2 FQNEAQ (reference sequence). Trimming left V 2 bases short and J 0 bases short, with 14 bases between. Written as DNA, the CDR3 is TGTGCCAGCAGCTTAACATATTCGGGGATCTCTGGAAACACCATATATTTT. Its protein is CASSLTYSGISGNTIYF.

The genes are TRBV5-1 and TRBJ2-1; D might be TRBD1 or TRBD2, each matching 5 bases. With 3 bases removed from V and 6 bases from J, the gap between germline ends came to 10 bases. Germline-derived CDR1 and CDR2 are SGHRS and YFSETQ. The CDR3 has 13 amino acids. CDR3 DNA sequence: TGCGCCAGCAGCTCCGGGACCGGCAATGAGCAGTTCTTC. Translation: CASSSGTGNEQFF.

V and J are TRBV7-2 and TRBJ1-4, with D possibly matching TRBD1 (6 bases). Germline V gene lookup returns CDR1 SGHTA and CDR2 FQGNSA. This CDR3 spans 15 amino acids. V gave up 4 bases and J gave up 10 bases, with 19 bases separating them. The CDR3 DNA reads as TGTGCCAGCAGCTCCCAGGGGCCCGCGGTGGCAAAACTGTTTTTT. It encodes CASSSQGPAVAKLFF.

This sequence joins TRBV29-1 and TRBJ1-2; 9 bases align to TRBD1. This CDR3 spans 12 amino acids. Germline V gene data show CDR1 as SQVTM and CDR2 as ANQGSEA. V shed 4 bases and J 8 bases; nucleotides not matched to a gene: 5. CDR3 protein: CSVGGQGGGYTF. The CDR3 DNA reads TGCAGCGTTGGGGGACAGGGCGGAGGCTACACCTTC.

The chain is built from TRBV9 and TRBJ1-2; 8 positions match TRBD1. CDR3 length equals 15 residues. The V gene end was trimmed by 0 bases and the J gene end by 7 bases; junction bases not matched to a gene: 8. Germline values: CDR1 SGDLS, CDR2 YYNGEE. The CDR3 reads CASSVGQGPFAGYTF. The CDR3 nucleotides read TGTGCCAGCAGCGTAGGACAGGGGCCGTTTGCTGGCTACACCTTC.

The V gene is TRBV9, the J gene TRBJ2-7; TRBD1 or TRBD2 may be the D gene (5 bases each). The CDR3 spans 18 residues. V lost 0 bases and J lost 3, with 22 bases in between. CDR1 is SGDLS and CDR2 is YYNGEE in the germline V gene. The CDR3 loop reads CASSVGTPTRDGHYEQYF. As DNA, the CDR3 is TGTGCCAGCAGCGTAGGTACCCCAACCCGGGACGGGCACTACGAGCAGTACTTC. Combining the CDR3 with reference TRBV9 and TRBJ2-7 gives the whole variable domain DSGVTQTPKHLITATGQRVTLRCSPRSGDLSVYWYQQSLDQGLQFLIQYYNGEERAKGNILERFSAQQFPDLHSELNLSSLELGDSALYFCASSVGTPTRDGHYEQYFGPGTRLTVT.

The J gene is TRBJ1-2, the V gene TRBV6-4, with a tentative D call TRBD1 (5 bases). CDR1 is MRHNA and CDR2 is SNTAGT in the germline V gene. The CDR3 runs 16 residues. The V end lost 0 bases, the J end lost 0 bases, and 11 bases lay between the germline ends. In nucleotides, the CDR3 is TGTGCCAGCAGTGACTCTGGGGACCCAGCTAACTATGGCTACACCTTC. Encoded protein: CASSDSGDPANYGYTF.

This clone was seen a handful of times. The V and J genes are TRBV7-9 and TRBJ1-1; 7 bases are shared with TRBD1. The CDR3 runs 14 residues. Germline V gene lookup returns CDR1 SEHNR and CDR2 FQNEAQ (reference sequence). The V segment lost 4 bases and the J segment 5 bases; nucleotides outside the gene matches: 7. In nucleotides, the CDR3 is TGTGCCAGCAGCTCCCTCCCAGGGGGGACTGAAGCTTTCTTT. It is translated as CASSSLPGGTEAFF. Using reference TRBV7-9 and TRBJ1-1 for the parts outside the CDR3, the full variable domain is DTGVSQNPRHKITKRGQNVTFRCDPISEHNRLYWYRQTLGQGPEFLTYFQNEAQLEKSRLLSDRFSAERPKGSFSTLEIQRTEQGDSAMYLCASSSLPGGTEAFFGQGTRLTVV.

This rearrangement joins TRBV6-6 to TRBJ2-1, with 7 bases that match TRBD2. Germline V gives CDR1 MNHNY, CDR2 SVGAGI (reference sequence). The trim removed 6 bases at V and 10 bases at J, leaving 12 bases unmatched. The CDR3 totals 14 residues. The CDR3 bases are TGTGCCAGCAGCCCGGGGGGTCCCTCGGGGGAGCAGTTCTTC. Residues: CASSPGGPSGEQFF.

This clone was seen only a few times. The V and J genes are TRBV19 and TRBJ1-6; the D is unclear. The CDR3 runs to 13 residues. V was cut by 6 bases and J by 8 bases, with 11 bases left in between. Per the germline V gene, CDR1 is LNHDA and CDR2 is SQIVND (reference sequence). The CDR3 sequence: CASSPDWDSPLHF. Here the CDR3 DNA reads TGTGCCAGTAGCCCCGACTGGGATTCACCCCTCCACTTT.

This rearrangement joins TRBV9 to TRBJ1-5, with D uncertain. Germline V gene data show CDR1 as SGDLS and CDR2 as YYNGEE. This CDR3 has 15 amino acids. The V gene lost 0 bases and the J gene lost 0 bases, with 7 bases spanning the gap. The CDR3 DNA reads TGTGCCAGCAGCGTAGGTCAGGATAGCAATCAGCCCCAGCATTTT. Its protein product is CASSVGQDSNQPQHF.

This chain uses TRBV15 with TRBJ1-5; possibly TRBD1 for D (5 bases). CDR3 length: 14 residues. V lost 5 bases and J 2 bases, leaving 10 bases between the germline ends. Looked up from germline, CDR1 is LNHNV and CDR2 is YYDKDF (reference sequence). The CDR3 loop is CATSLQQGNQPQHF. The CDR3 nucleotides read TGTGCCACCAGCCTCCAACAGGGCAATCAGCCCCAGCATTTT.

The chain combines TRBV5-1 with TRBJ2-2; 9 bases are shared with TRBD1. Losses at the gene ends were 6 bases for V and 1 base for J; bases not matched to a gene: 4. Germline assignment: CDR1 SGHRS and CDR2 YFSETQ. The CDR3 consists of 15 residues. CDR3 amino acids: CASNRGQGNTGELFF. The CDR3 nucleotides read TGCGCCAGCAATCGGGGACAGGGGAACACCGGGGAGCTGTTTTTT.